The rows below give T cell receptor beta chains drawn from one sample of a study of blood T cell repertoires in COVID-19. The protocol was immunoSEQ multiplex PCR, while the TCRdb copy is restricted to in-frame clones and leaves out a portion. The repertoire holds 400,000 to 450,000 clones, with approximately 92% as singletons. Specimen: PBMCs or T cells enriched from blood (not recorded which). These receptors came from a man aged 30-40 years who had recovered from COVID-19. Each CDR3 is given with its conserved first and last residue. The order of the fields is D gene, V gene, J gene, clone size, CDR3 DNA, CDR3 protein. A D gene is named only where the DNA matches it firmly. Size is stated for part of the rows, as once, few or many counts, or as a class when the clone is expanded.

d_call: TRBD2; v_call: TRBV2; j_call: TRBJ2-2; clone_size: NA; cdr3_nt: TGTGCCAGCAGTGACCGACTAGCGGGGGAGAACACCGGGGAGCTGTTTTTT; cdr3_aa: CASSDRLAGENTGELFF
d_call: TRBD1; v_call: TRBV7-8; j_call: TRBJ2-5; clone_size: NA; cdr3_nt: TGTGCCAGCAGCTTAGTTTTGGCAGGGGGACGGAAGACCCAGTACTTC; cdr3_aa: CASSLVLAGGRKTQYF
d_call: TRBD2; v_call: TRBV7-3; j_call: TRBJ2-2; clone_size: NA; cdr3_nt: TGTGCCAGCAGCTTAGTGCGGGAGCCGAGCGGGGAGCTGTTTTTT; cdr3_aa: CASSLVREPSGELFF
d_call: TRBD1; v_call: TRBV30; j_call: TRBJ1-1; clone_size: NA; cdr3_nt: TGTGCCTGGACCCTAGACAGGGGGGGGACTGAAGCTTTCTTT; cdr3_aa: CAWTLDRGGTEAFF
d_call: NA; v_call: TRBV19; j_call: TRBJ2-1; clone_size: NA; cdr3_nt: TGTGCCAGTAGTATGTCAGGGGCGCATGAGCAGTTCTTC; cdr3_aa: CASSMSGAHEQFF
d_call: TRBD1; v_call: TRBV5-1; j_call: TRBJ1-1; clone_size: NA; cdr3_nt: TGCGCCAGCAGCTTGGATCGAACACCGGGACAGTCCCCTGAAGCTTTCTTT; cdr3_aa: CASSLDRTPGQSPEAFF
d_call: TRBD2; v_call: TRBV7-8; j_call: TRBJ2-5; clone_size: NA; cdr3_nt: TGTGCCAGCAGCTTAAAGTCGGCGTTAGCGGGAGGGGAAGAGACCCAGTACTTC; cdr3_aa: CASSLKSALAGGEETQYF
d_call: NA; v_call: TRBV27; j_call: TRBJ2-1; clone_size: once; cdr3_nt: TGTGCCAGCAGTCCAAGGCACCCTCTTGAGGATGAGCAGTTCTTC; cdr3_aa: CASSPRHPLEDEQFF
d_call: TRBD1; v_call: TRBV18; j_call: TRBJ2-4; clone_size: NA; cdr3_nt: TGTGCCAGCTCACCGAACAGGGGATTAGCCAAAAACATTCAGTACTTC; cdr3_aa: CASSPNRGLAKNIQYF
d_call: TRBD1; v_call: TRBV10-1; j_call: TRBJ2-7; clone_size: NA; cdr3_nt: TGCGCCAGCAGTCGTACCGGGACAGGGATGCTCGAGCAGTACTTC; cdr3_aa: CASSRTGTGMLEQYF
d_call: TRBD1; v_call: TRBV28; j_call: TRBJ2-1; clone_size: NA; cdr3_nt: TGTGCCAGCAGTTTAGGGTTGGGACAGAGTGTGAATGAGCAGTTCTTC; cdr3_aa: CASSLGLGQSVNEQFF
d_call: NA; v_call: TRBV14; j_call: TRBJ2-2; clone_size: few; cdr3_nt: TGTGCCAGCAGCCCTTGGGGGCAAGCAGACACCGGGGAGCTGTTTTTT; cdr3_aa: CASSPWGQADTGELFF
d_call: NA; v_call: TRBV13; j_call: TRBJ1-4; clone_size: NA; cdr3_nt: TGTGCCAGCAGCTTAGGGGGTAGGAGTGAAAAACTGTTTTTT; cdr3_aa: CASSLGGRSEKLFF
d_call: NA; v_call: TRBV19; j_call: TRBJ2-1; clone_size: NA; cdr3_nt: TGTGCCAGTAGTATAGGAACTAGAGGTGAGCAGTTCTTC; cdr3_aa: CASSIGTRGEQFF
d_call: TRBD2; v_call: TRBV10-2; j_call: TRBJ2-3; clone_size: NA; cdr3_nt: TGCGCCAGCAGTGAACTAGCGCCGAGCACAGATACGCAGTATTTT; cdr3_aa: CASSELAPSTDTQYF
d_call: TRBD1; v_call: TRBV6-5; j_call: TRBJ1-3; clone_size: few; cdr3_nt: TGTGCCAGCACCTCCGGGACAGGGGCTGGAAACACCATATATTTT; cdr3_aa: CASTSGTGAGNTIYF
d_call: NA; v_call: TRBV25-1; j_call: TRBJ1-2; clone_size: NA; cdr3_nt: TGTGCCAGCAGTGAACCTGGGGGGGGGTATGGCTACACCTTC; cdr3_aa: CASSEPGGGYGYTF
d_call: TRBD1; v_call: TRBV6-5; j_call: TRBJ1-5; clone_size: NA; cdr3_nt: TGTGCCAGCAGTTGGCGGACAGGGGATCAGCCCCAGCATTTT; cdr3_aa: CASSWRTGDQPQHF
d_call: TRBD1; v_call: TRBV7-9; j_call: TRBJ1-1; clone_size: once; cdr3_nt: TGTGCCAGCAGCTTAGCCGGGACAGTGTACACTGAAGCTTTCTTT; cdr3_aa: CASSLAGTVYTEAFF
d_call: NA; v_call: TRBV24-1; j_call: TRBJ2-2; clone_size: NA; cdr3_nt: TGTGCCACCAGTGATTATACCGACAGGGAGCTGTTTTTT; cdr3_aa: CATSDYTDRELFF
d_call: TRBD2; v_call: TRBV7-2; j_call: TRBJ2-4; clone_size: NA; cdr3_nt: TGTGCCAGCAGCTTAGGAGCGGGAGGGGGAGCCAAAAACATTCAGTACTTC; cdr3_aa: CASSLGAGGGAKNIQYF
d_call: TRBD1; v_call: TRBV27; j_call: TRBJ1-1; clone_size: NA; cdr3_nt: TGTGCCAGCAGGACAGGGAAGGGCACTGAAGCTTTCTTT; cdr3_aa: CASRTGKGTEAFF
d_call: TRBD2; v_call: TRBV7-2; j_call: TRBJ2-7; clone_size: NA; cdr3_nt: TGTGCCAGCAGCTGGAGCGGGAGGGCAGGCGAGCAGTACTTC; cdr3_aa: CASSWSGRAGEQYF
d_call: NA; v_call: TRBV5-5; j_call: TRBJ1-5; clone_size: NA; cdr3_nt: TGTGCCAGCAGCTGGGCCTTAAGCAATCAGCCCCAGCATTTT; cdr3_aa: CASSWALSNQPQHF
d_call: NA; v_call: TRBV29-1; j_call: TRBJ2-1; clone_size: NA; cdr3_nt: TGCAGCGTCGCTTTAGACAATGAGCAGTTCTTC; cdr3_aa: CSVALDNEQFF
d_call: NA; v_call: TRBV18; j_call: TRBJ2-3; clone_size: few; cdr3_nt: TGTGCCAGCTCACCACCGGCAGGGGGCACAGATACGCAGTATTTT; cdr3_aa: CASSPPAGGTDTQYF
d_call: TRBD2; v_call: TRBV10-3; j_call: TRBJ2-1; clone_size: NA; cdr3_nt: TGTGCCATCAGTGACCCGGGCGGGAGGGCCTGGAATGAGCAGTTCTTC; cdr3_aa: CAISDPGGRAWNEQFF
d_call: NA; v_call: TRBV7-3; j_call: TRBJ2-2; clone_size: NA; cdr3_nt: TGTGCCAGCAGCTCGACTAGGGACAGCGGGGAGCTGTTTTTT; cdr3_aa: CASSSTRDSGELFF
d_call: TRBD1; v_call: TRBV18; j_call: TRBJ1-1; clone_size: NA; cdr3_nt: TGTGCCAGCTCACCGGGACAGGGGGCCGGGAACACTGAAGCTTTCTTT; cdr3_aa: CASSPGQGAGNTEAFF
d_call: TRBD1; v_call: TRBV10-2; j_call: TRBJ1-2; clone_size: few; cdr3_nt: TGCGCCAGCAGTGCACCGGGACAGCAAGGCTACACCTTC; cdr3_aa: CASSAPGQQGYTF
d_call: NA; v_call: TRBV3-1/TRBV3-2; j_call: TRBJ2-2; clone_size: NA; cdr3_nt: TGTGCCAGCAGCCAAATCCGGGCCGGGGAGCTGTTTTTT; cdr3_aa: CASSQIRAGELFF
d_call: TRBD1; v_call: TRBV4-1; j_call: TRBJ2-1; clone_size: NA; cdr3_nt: TGCGCCAGCAGCCAAGATGGTCACAGGGGCAAAAGCTCCTACAATGAGCAGTTCTTC; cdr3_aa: CASSQDGHRGKSSYNEQFF